The 23 T cell receptor beta chains given below trace back to one sample, sequenced in a study of blood T cell repertoires in COVID-19. Here immunoSEQ multiplex PCR was the method, and the copy in TCRdb shows in-frame clones only, minus some. The repertoire includes a few hundred thousand clones, over 75% of them detected once, and less than 2.5% sits in the top ten. What was sequenced was PBMCs or T cells enriched from blood (not recorded which). These receptors were collected from a man under 40 who had recovered from COVID-19.

The genes are TRBV7-9 and TRBJ1-2; 7 bases map to TRBD1. Germline V lookup: CDR1 SEHNR, CDR2 FQNEAQ (reference sequence). CDR3 size: 15 residues. The junction had 9 bases not matched to a gene; V was cut back by 6 bases and J by 2 bases. In DNA, the CDR3 is TGTGCCAGCAGACCGCGAGACAGGGCGAACTATGGCTACACCTTC. Residues: CASRPRDRANYGYTF.

This clone has a single count. The chain carries TRBV2 and TRBJ2-1, with TRBD2 as a possible D gene (6 bases). Germline CDR1 SNHLY, CDR2 FYNNEI. The CDR3 totals 14 residues. Trimming removed 2 bases from V and 10 bases from J, with 15 bases in between. The CDR3 coding sequence is TGTGCCAGCAGTGAAACCCTCCTAGCGTACGAGCAGTTCTTC. Translation: CASSETLLAYEQFF. Combining the CDR3 with reference TRBV2 and TRBJ2-1 gives the whole variable domain EPEVTQTPSHQVTQMGQEVILRCVPISNHLYFYWYRQILGQKVEFLVSFYNNEISEKSEIFDDQFSVERPDGSNFTLKIRSTKLEDSAMYFCASSETLLAYEQFFGPGTRLTVL.

CDR3 nucleotides: TGTGCCAGTAGCCGCGACAGGGCCATCCGTCAGCCCCAGCATTTT. Protein sequence: CASSRDRAIRQPQHF. The rearrangement uses TRBV19 and TRBJ1-5; 7 bases map to TRBD1. The CDR3 runs to 15 residues. The V and J ends lost 6 bases and 6 bases, in that order; junction bases with no gene match: 11. Germline loops: CDR1 LNHDA, CDR2 SQIVND (reference sequence).

The chain has TRBV7-3 and TRBJ1-1; D might be TRBD1 (6 bases). This CDR3 is built from 17 residues. The germline V and J ends were trimmed by 1 base and 1 base, with 16 bases remaining between them. Germline V gives CDR1 SGHTA, CDR2 FQGTGA. The CDR3: CASSLRGVQGTNTEAFF. As DNA, the CDR3 is TGTGCCAGCAGCTTAAGGGGCGTACAGGGTACGAACACTGAAGCTTTCTTT.

The chain has TRBV10-3 and TRBJ1-3; tentatively, D is TRBD1 (5 bases). The CDR3 sequence is 16 residues long. V lost 0 bases and J lost 2, with 11 bases in between. The germline gives CDR1 ENHRY, CDR2 SYGVKD. The CDR3 is CAISESVRVAGNTIYF. For the CDR3, the DNA is TGTGCCATCAGTGAGTCGGTCAGGGTGGCTGGAAACACCATATATTTT.

The V gene is TRBV5-1, the J gene TRBJ1-1; a possible D gene is TRBD1 (5 bases). The length of the CDR3 is 15 residues. The V and J ends lost 0 bases and 2 bases respectively, with 11 bases between them. CDR1 SGHRS and CDR2 YFSETQ come from the germline V gene. CDR3 sequence reads: CASSLGGAGNTEAFF. The DNA of the CDR3 is TGCGCCAGCAGCTTGGGCGGGGCTGGAAACACTGAAGCTTTCTTT.

This chain links TRBV9 with TRBJ1-2, with 7 positions matching TRBD1. The V and J ends lost 0 bases and 5 bases, in that order; junction bases with no gene match: 13. Germline CDR1 SGDLS, CDR2 YYNGEE. This CDR3 comprises 17 residues. The CDR3 spells CASSVGQQGNQRYGYTF. DNA of the CDR3: TGTGCCAGCAGCGTAGGACAACAGGGGAATCAGCGATATGGCTACACCTTC. Looking up the rest from reference TRBV9 and TRBJ1-2 gives the full variable domain: DSGVTQTPKHLITATGQRVTLRCSPRSGDLSVYWYQQSLDQGLQFLIQYYNGEERAKGNILERFSAQQFPDLHSELNLSSLELGDSALYFCASSVGQQGNQRYGYTFGSGTRLTVV.

This clone was seen a few times. The chain is built from TRBV3-1 (or the pseudogene TRBV3-2) and TRBJ1-2; 8 bases fit TRBD1. The CDR3 extends over 14 amino acids. V was clipped by 4 bases and J by 7 bases; unmatched bases: 8. Germline assignment: CDR1 LGHDT and CDR2 YNNKEL (reference sequence). The DNA for the CDR3 is TGTGCCAGCAGCCTCCAGGGGGCGCAGCTTGGCTACACCTTC. Its protein is CASSLQGAQLGYTF.

This clone was counted only a few times. In nucleotides, the CDR3 is TGTGCCAGCAGTGACCCCGCGGGGGGGGACACCGGGGAGCTGTTTTTT. It codes for CASSDPAGGDTGELFF. The gene calls are TRBV2 and TRBJ2-2; TRBD2 matches 9 bases. J lost 3 bases, V lost 3 bases, and 5 bases had no gene match. Germline V gene lookup returns CDR1 SNHLY and CDR2 FYNNEI. The CDR3 has 16 residues.

This sequence joins TRBV4-3 and TRBJ2-1; 10 positions match TRBD2. Germline assignment: CDR1 LGHNA and CDR2 YSLEER. V shed 1 base, J shed 4 bases, and the junction held 13 bases outside the gene matches. The CDR3 spans 19 residues. In DNA form, the CDR3 reads TGCGCCAGCAGCCAAGTTTCAGCGGGGGGGCCTTTTTCATACAATGAGCAGTTCTTC. Translating gives CASSQVSAGGPFSYNEQFF.

The chain couples TRBV10-3 to TRBJ1-4; the D is unclear. This CDR3 is built from 12 residues. Trimming left V 3 bases short and J 8 bases short, with 7 bases between. Per the germline V gene, CDR1 is ENHRY and CDR2 is SYGVKD. The CDR3 sequence is CAISDTVEKLFF. CDR3 in DNA: TGTGCCATCAGTGATACAGTAGAAAAACTGTTTTTT.

V usage is TRBV9 and J usage is TRBJ2-5; 8 bases fit TRBD1. V was clipped by 3 bases and J by 0 bases; unmatched bases: 1. The CDR3 sequence is 14 residues long. CDR1 and CDR2 from the germline V gene are SGDLS and YYNGEE. CDR3 sequence: CASSGQGYQETQYF. Here the CDR3 DNA reads TGTGCCAGCAGCGGACAGGGGTACCAAGAGACCCAGTACTTC. Filled out from reference TRBV9 and TRBJ2-5, the complete variable domain reads DSGVTQTPKHLITATGQRVTLRCSPRSGDLSVYWYQQSLDQGLQFLIQYYNGEERAKGNILERFSAQQFPDLHSELNLSSLELGDSALYFCASSGQGYQETQYFGPGTRLLVL.

This clone is a singleton in its sample. This chain joins TRBV5-1 and TRBJ1-4, with 8 bases that match TRBD1. There are 15 residues in the CDR3. Trimming at V came to 2 bases and at J to 2 bases, leaving 2 bases not matched to a gene. Germline CDR1 reads SGHRS; CDR2 reads YFSETQ. CDR3 in amino acids: CASSFQGATNEKLFF. The CDR3 nucleotides read TGCGCCAGCAGCTTCCAGGGGGCTACTAATGAAAAACTGTTTTTT.

This sequence joins TRBV12-3 or TRBV12-4 and TRBJ2-1; D gene uncertain. Between the trimmed V and J ends, which lost 3 bases and 7 bases, there was a span of 7 bases. This CDR3 is 12 amino acids long. DNA of the CDR3: TGTGCCAGCAGTTTCCCCGGGAATGAGCAGTTCTTC. Its translation is CASSFPGNEQFF.

The chain carries TRBV6-5 and TRBJ1-3, with 10 bases matching TRBD1. Germline V gives CDR1 MNHEY, CDR2 SVGAGI. This CDR3 contains 13 residues. The junction had 2 bases not matched to a gene; V was cut back by 10 bases and J by 2 bases. CDR3: CANGQGAGNTIYF. The CDR3 nucleotides are TGTGCCAACGGACAGGGGGCTGGAAACACCATATATTTT.

The CDR3 sequence is CASSQRQGVGYTF. The CDR3 nucleotides are TGTGCCAGCAGCCAAAGACAGGGAGTTGGCTACACCTTC. V usage is TRBV3-1 (or the pseudogene TRBV3-2) and J usage is TRBJ1-2; TRBD1 matches 7 bases. The V segment lost 2 bases and the J segment 7 bases; nucleotides outside the gene matches: 4. CDR3 length: 13 amino acids. The germline V gene encodes CDR1 LGHDT and CDR2 YNNKEL (reference sequence).

The V gene is TRBV29-1, the J gene TRBJ2-3; TRBD2 aligns across 7 bases. Germline V lookup: CDR1 SQVTM, CDR2 ANQGSEA. The CDR3 is 13 residues long. J was trimmed by 5 bases and V by 7 bases; bases with no gene match: 9. The CDR3 sequence is CSAGTITGDTQYF. In nucleotides, the CDR3 is TGCAGCGCTGGGACTATTACAGGAGATACGCAGTATTTT.

V and J are TRBV7-2 and TRBJ2-3; 8 bases match TRBD1. In germline, CDR1 is SGHTA, CDR2 FQGNSA. CDR3 length: 16 amino acids. With 1 base clipped from V and 4 bases from J, the junction kept 7 bases outside the gene matches. CDR3 sequence reads: CASSLVGGQGSDTQYF. The DNA of the CDR3 is TGTGCCAGCAGCTTAGTTGGAGGACAGGGATCAGATACGCAGTATTTT. Looking up the rest from reference TRBV7-2 and TRBJ2-3 gives the full variable domain: GAGVSQSPSNKVTEKGKDVELRCDPISGHTALYWYRQSLGQGLEFLIYFQGNSAPDKSGLPSDRFSAERTGGSVSTLTIQRTQQEDSAVYLCASSLVGGQGSDTQYFGPGTRLTVL.

The rearrangement uses TRBV4-2 and TRBJ2-7; a weak D match, TRBD2 (5 bases). Per germline, CDR1 LGHNA and CDR2 YNFKEQ. V lost 1 base and J lost 2, with 12 bases in between. The CDR3 has 15 residues. For the CDR3, the DNA is TGTGCCAGCAGCCAAGGCGCGGGCTCTACCTACGAGCAGTACTTC. Translating it yields CASSQGAGSTYEQYF.

The rearrangement links TRBV19 to TRBJ1-5, with D perhaps matching TRBD1 (5 bases). V was trimmed by 1 base and J by 4 bases, leaving 14 bases between them. The CDR3 totals 16 residues. Germline V gene lookup returns CDR1 LNHDA and CDR2 SQIVND (reference sequence). Here the CDR3 reads CASSIGWGDRNQPQHF. Written as DNA, the CDR3 is TGTGCCAGTAGTATAGGTTGGGGGGATCGGAATCAGCCCCAGCATTTT.

This clone has only one observation. The chain links TRBV13 to TRBJ1-1; TRBD1 matches at 10 bases. V lost 5 bases to trimming and J lost 9 bases; unmatched junction nucleotides: 6. This CDR3 region has 13 residues. The V gene's germline CDR1 is PRHDT and CDR2 FYEKMQ (reference sequence). The CDR3 reads CASSIRDRGKAFF. The CDR3 DNA follows: TGTGCCAGCAGCATCCGGGACAGGGGTAAAGCTTTCTTT.

This clone was seen a single time. The chain employs TRBV9 and TRBJ2-1, with 11 bases fitting TRBD2. The length of the CDR3 is 15 residues. CDR1 is SGDLS, CDR2 YYNGEE, per germline. V lost 2 bases to trimming and J lost 5 bases; unmatched junction nucleotides: 3. CDR3 protein: CASSVTSGGHNEQFF. The CDR3 coding sequence is TGTGCCAGCAGCGTCACTAGCGGGGGCCACAATGAGCAGTTCTTC.

Points on this clone: Other DNA sequences in the same sample also yield this CDR3. The chain uses TRBV3-1 (or the pseudogene TRBV3-2) and TRBJ2-7; 8 bases align to TRBD1. Germline trimming cut 1 base from V and 4 bases from J; bases unmatched to any gene: 3. Per germline, CDR1 LGHDT and CDR2 YNNKEL (reference sequence). The length of the CDR3 is 14 residues. CDR3 residues: CASSQGTGGYEQYF. The DNA of the CDR3 is TGTGCCAGCAGCCAAGGAACAGGGGGGTACGAGCAGTACTTC.